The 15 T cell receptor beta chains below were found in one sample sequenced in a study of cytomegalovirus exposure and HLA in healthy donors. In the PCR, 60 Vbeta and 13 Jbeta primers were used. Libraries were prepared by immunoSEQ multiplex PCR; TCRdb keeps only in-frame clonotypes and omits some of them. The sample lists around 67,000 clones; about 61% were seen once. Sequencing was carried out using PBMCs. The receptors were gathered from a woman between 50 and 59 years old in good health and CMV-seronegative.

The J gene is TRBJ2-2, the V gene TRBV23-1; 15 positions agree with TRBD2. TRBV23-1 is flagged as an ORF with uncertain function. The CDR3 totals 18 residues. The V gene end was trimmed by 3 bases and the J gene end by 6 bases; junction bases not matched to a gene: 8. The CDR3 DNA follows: TGCGCCAGCAGTCATCCAGGGACTAGCGGGAGGACGGCCGGGGAGCTGTTTTTT. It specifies CASSHPGTSGRTAGELFF.

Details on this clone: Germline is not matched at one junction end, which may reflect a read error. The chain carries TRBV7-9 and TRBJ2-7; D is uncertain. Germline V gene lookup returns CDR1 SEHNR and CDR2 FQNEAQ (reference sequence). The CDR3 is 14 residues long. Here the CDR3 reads CSSSLHTVSYEQYF. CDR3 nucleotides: TGTTCCAGCAGCTTACATACTGTCTCCTACGAGCAGTACTTC.

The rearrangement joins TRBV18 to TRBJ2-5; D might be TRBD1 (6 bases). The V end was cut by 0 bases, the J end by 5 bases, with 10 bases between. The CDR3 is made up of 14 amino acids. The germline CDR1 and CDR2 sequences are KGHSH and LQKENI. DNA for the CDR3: TGTGCCAGCTCACCACCCCAGGGGATGGAGACCCAGTACTTC. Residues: CASSPPQGMETQYF.

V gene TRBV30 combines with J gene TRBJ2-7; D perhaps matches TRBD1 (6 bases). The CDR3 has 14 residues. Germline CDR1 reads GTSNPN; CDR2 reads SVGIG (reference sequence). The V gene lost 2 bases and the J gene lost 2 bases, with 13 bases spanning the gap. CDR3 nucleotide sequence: TGTGCCTGGAGTAGTTCCAGGGGACCCTACGAGCAGTACTTC. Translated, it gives CAWSSSRGPYEQYF.

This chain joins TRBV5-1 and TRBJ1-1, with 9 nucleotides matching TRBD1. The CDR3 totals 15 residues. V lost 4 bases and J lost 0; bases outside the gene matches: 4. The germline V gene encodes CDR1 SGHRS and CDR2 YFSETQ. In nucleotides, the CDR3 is TGCGCCAGCAGCACGGGACAGGGTTTGAACACTGAAGCTTTCTTT. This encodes CASSTGQGLNTEAFF.

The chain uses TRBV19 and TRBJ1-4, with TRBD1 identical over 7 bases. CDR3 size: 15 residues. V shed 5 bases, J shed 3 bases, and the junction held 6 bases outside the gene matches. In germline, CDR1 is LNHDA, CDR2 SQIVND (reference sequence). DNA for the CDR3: TGTGCCAGTAGTGACAGGGAGTTCGCTAATGAAAAACTGTTTTTT. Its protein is CASSDREFANEKLFF.

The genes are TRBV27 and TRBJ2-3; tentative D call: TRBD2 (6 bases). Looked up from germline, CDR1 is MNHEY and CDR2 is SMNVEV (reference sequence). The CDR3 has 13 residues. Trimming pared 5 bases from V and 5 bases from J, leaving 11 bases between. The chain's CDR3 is CASSPNGGDTQYF. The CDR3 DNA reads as TGTGCCAGCAGTCCCAACGGGGGAGATACGCAGTATTTT.

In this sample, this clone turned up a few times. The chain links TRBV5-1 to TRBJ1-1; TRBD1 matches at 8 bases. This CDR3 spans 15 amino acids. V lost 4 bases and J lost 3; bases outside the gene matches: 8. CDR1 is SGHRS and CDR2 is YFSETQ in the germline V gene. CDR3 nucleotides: TGCGCCAGCAGCCCGGACAGGGTGGACGACACTGAAGCTTTCTTT. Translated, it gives CASSPDRVDDTEAFF. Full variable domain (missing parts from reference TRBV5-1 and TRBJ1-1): KAGVTQTPRYLIKTRGQQVTLSCSPISGHRSVSWYQQTPGQGLQFLFEYFSETQRNKGNFPGRFSGRQFSNSRSEMNVSTLELGDSALYLCASSPDRVDDTEAFFGQGTRLTVV.

CDR3 region: CASSGRAGAGLTGELFF. In DNA, the CDR3 is TGTGCCAGCAGCGGCCGAGCGGGCGCGGGCTTAACCGGGGAGCTGTTTTTT. The chain uses TRBV9 and TRBJ2-2; possible D gene TRBD2, 6 bases. CDR1 is SGDLS, CDR2 YYNGEE, per germline. The germline V and J ends were trimmed by 3 bases and 5 bases, with 20 bases remaining between them. The CDR3 runs to 17 residues.

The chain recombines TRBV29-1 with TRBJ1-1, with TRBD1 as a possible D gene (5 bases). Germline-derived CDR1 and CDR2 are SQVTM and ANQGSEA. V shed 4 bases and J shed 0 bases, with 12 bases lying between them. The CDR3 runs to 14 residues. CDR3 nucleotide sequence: TGCAGCGTTGTGGGGGGATTCCTGAACACTGAAGCTTTCTTT. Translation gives CSVVGGFLNTEAFF.

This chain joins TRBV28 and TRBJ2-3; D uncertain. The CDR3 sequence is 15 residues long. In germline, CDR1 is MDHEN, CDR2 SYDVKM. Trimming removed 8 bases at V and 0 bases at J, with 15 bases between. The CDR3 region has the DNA TGTGCCAGCGACGACTTCCAGCGTAGCACAGATACGCAGTATTTT. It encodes CASDDFQRSTDTQYF. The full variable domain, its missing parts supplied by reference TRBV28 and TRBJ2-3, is DVKVTQSSRYLVKRTGEKVFLECVQDMDHENMFWYRQDPGLGLRLIYFSYDVKMKEKGDIPEGYSVSREKKERFSLILESASTNQTSMYLCASDDFQRSTDTQYFGPGTRLTVL.

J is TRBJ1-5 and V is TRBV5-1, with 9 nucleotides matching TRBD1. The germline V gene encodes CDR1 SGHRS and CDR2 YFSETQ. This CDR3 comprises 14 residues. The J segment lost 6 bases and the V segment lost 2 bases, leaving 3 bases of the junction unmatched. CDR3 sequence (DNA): TGCGCCAGCAGCTTAACGACAGGGGGTCAGCCCCAGCATTTT. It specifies CASSLTTGGQPQHF.

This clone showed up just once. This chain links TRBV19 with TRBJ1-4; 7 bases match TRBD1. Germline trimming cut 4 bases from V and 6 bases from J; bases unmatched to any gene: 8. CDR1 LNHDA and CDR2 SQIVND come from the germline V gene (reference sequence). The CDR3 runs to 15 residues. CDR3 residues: CASSRTGTVHEKLFF. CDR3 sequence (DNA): TGTGCCAGTAGTAGAACCGGGACAGTCCATGAAAAACTGTTTTTT.

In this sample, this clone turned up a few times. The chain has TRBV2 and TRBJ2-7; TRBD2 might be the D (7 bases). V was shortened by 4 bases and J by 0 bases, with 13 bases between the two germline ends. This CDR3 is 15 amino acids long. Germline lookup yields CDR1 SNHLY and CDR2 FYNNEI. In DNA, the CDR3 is TGTGCCAGCAGTGGGGCGGGGGCAAGCTCCTACGAGCAGTACTTC. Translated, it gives CASSGAGASSYEQYF. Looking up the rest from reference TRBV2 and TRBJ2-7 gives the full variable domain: EPEVTQTPSHQVTQMGQEVILRCVPISNHLYFYWYRQILGQKVEFLVSFYNNEISEKSEIFDDQFSVERPDGSNFTLKIRSTKLEDSAMYFCASSGAGASSYEQYFGPGTRLTVT.

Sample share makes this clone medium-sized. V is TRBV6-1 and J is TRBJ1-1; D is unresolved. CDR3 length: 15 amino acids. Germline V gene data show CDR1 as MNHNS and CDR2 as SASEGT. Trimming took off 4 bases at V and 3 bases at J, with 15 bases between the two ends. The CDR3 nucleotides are TGTGCCAGCAGTGCTGCGGGTTCCGACCACACTGAAGCTTTCTTT. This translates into CASSAAGSDHTEAFF.